The entry that follows covers one T cell receptor beta chain sequence. What it binds is not known. Assay: immunoSEQ multiplex PCR; the TCRdb copy retains only in-frame clones and omits some. This sample yields some 130,000 clones, of which roughly 93% are seen a single time; 6% to 7% belongs to the top ten. The data are from a study of T cell responses to AZD1222 COVID-19 vaccine. General observations from the study: The span of vaccine-associated CD4 TCRs extended across spike, with dominance at 160-218 and 743-854. Increases in Spike-specific TCR breadth and depth were seen after two AZD1222 doses. Most donors were white British and more were female, and clonal diversity was possibly underestimated.

Between the trimmed V and J ends, which lost 4 bases and 9 bases, there was a span of 22 bases. The CDR3 spans 15 residues. Germline lookup yields CDR1 SNHLY and CDR2 FYNNEI. The sequenced sample was peripheral blood, obtained 28 days after the second AZD1222 dose. This clonotype was obtained from an adult who received the AZD1222 COVID-19 vaccine. The chain has TRBV2 and TRBJ2-7, with a tentative D call TRBD2 (6 bases). DNA for the CDR3: TGTGCCAGCAGTGCCTTTAGGGAGGCGCTACGAGTGCAGTACTTC. Its protein product is CASSAFREALRVQYF.